One sample yielded the 24 T cell receptor beta chains listed below, sequenced in a study of T cell responses to AZD1222 COVID-19 vaccine. Clones were read by immunoSEQ multiplex PCR, and TCRdb kept only the in-frame ones, dropping some. The table shows 150,000 or so clones, with around 90% occurring only once. This material consisted of peripheral blood, taken 28 days after the second AZD1222 dose. The receptors shown here come from an adult who received the AZD1222 COVID-19 vaccine.

This clone was observed a few times. This chain links TRBV14 with TRBJ1-2; D is undetermined. The germline V and J ends were trimmed by 4 bases and 0 bases, with 9 bases remaining between them. The CDR3 totals 14 residues. Germline CDR1 reads SGHDN; CDR2 reads FVKESK. CDR3 DNA: TGTGCCAGCAGCCTAAATAGGGCTAACTATGGCTACACCTTC. It yields the protein CASSLNRANYGYTF.

This chain uses TRBV4-1 with TRBJ1-1, with D unclear. V was clipped by 0 bases and J by 6 bases, with 8 bases between them. The CDR3 runs 13 residues. Germline loops: CDR1 MGHRA, CDR2 YSYEKL. CDR3 in amino acids: CASSQERVSEAFF. The CDR3 DNA is TGCGCCAGCAGCCAAGAGCGGGTTTCTGAAGCTTTCTTT.

The rearrangement links TRBV28 to TRBJ1-5; D not resolved. V lost 7 bases to trimming and J lost 4 bases, with 17 bases between them. Per the germline V gene, CDR1 is MDHEN and CDR2 is SYDVKM. This CDR3 comprises 15 residues. Written as DNA, the CDR3 is TGTGCCAGCACTAAAGCTGGACGCCTAAATCAGCCCCAGCATTTT. Translated, it gives CASTKAGRLNQPQHF. Full variable domain (remainder filled in from reference TRBV28 and TRBJ1-5): DVKVTQSSRYLVKRTGEKVFLECVQDMDHENMFWYRQDPGLGLRLIYFSYDVKMKEKGDIPEGYSVSREKKERFSLILESASTNQTSMYLCASTKAGRLNQPQHFGDGTRLSIL.

This chain joins TRBV19 and TRBJ1-2; tentative D call: TRBD1 (5 bases). The V gene lost 5 bases and the J gene lost 7 bases, with 11 bases spanning the gap. This CDR3 spans 12 amino acids. CDR1 is LNHDA and CDR2 is SQIVND in the germline V gene (reference sequence). The CDR3 here is CASSWAGSGYTF. The CDR3 DNA sequence: TGTGCCAGTAGTTGGGCAGGGTCTGGCTACACCTTC. The whole variable domain, remainder taken from reference TRBV19 and TRBJ1-2, is DGGITQSPKYLFRKEGQNVTLSCEQNLNHDAMYWYRQDPGQGLRLIYYSQIVNDFQKGDIAEGYSVSREKKESFPLTVTSAQKNPTAFYLCASSWAGSGYTFGSGTRLTVV.

This rearrangement joins TRBV3-1 (or the pseudogene TRBV3-2) to TRBJ2-3; D possibly corresponds to TRBD2 (6 bases). The CDR3 is 13 amino acids. V gave up 2 bases and J gave up 7 bases, with 10 bases separating them. The germline V gene encodes CDR1 LGHDT and CDR2 YNNKEL (reference sequence). CDR3 region: CASSQTRTNTQYF. The DNA of the CDR3 is TGTGCCAGCAGCCAAACTAGGACTAATACGCAGTATTTT.

The chain is built from TRBV7-8 and TRBJ2-7; D remains unclear. This CDR3 is built from 13 residues. V was clipped by 1 base and J by 1 base, with 5 bases between them. Germline loops: CDR1 SGHVS, CDR2 FQNEAQ. CDR3 loop: CASSLEWSYEQYF. CDR3 DNA sequence: TGTGCCAGCAGCTTAGAATGGTCCTACGAGCAGTACTTC.

The V and J genes are TRBV7-9 and TRBJ1-4; D call uncertain. Germline CDR1 SEHNR, CDR2 FQNEAQ (reference sequence). Trimming took off 2 bases at V and 4 bases at J, with 11 bases between the two ends. The CDR3 runs to 15 residues. The CDR3 region has the DNA TGTGCCAGCAGCTTACGGTCCAGCGTTAATGAAAAACTGTTTTTT. Protein product: CASSLRSSVNEKLFF.

The rearrangement links TRBV4-1 to TRBJ2-1; 7 nucleotides agree with TRBD2. Germline-derived CDR1 and CDR2 are MGHRA and YSYEKL. The V segment lost 0 bases and the J segment 6 bases; nucleotides outside the gene matches: 5. This CDR3 has 15 residues. CDR3 in DNA: TGCGCCAGCAGCCAAGAAATAGGGAGGGGCAATGAGCAGTTCTTC. This codes for CASSQEIGRGNEQFF.

The sample holds a few counts of this clone. V gene TRBV5-1 combines with J gene TRBJ1-5; D unresolved. The CDR3 length is 15 residues. The germline CDR1 and CDR2 sequences are SGHRS and YFSETQ. V was cut by 0 bases and J by 6 bases, with 13 bases left in between. The CDR3 loop reads CASSLGEFFGQPQHF. As DNA, the CDR3 is TGCGCCAGCAGCTTGGGCGAGTTTTTCGGTCAGCCCCAGCATTTT.

The chain employs TRBV4-1 and TRBJ2-1, with a weak D call TRBD2 (6 bases). Germline V gives CDR1 MGHRA, CDR2 YSYEKL. With 6 bases removed from V and 8 bases from J, the gap between germline ends came to 20 bases. This CDR3 has 15 residues. The DNA for the CDR3 is TGCGCCAGCAGTCCCATGGGACTGCCGCCGGATGAGCAGTTCTTC. It codes for CASSPMGLPPDEQFF.

The chain joins TRBV27 to TRBJ2-7; TRBD1 agrees at 9 bases. The germline V gene has CDR1 MNHEY and CDR2 SMNVEV (reference sequence). V was clipped by 6 bases and J by 3 bases; unmatched bases: 15. The CDR3 covers 17 residues. For the CDR3, the DNA is TGTGCCAGCAGCGACATCCGGGACAGGGCCTTAGACTACGAGCAGTACTTC. Protein: CASSDIRDRALDYEQYF.

The V call is TRBV30, the J call TRBJ1-1, with D hard to call. Deletions cut 0 bases from V and 6 bases from J, with 5 bases between. Germline V CDR1 and CDR2: GTSNPN, SVGIG (reference sequence). The CDR3 sequence is 11 residues long. CDR3 region: CAWSVPPEAFF. The CDR3 bases are TGTGCCTGGAGTGTACCCCCTGAAGCTTTCTTT.

This chain joins TRBV5-1 and TRBJ2-5; tentatively, D is TRBD1 (5 bases). Germline CDR1 is SGHRS and CDR2 is YFSETQ. With 1 base removed from V and 2 bases from J, the gap between germline ends came to 9 bases. The CDR3 consists of 14 residues. CDR3 loop: CASSLKGKQETQYF. In DNA, the CDR3 is TGCGCCAGCAGCTTGAAGGGGAAACAAGAGACCCAGTACTTC.

The chain joins TRBV28 to TRBJ1-1; D ambiguous. CDR3 size: 12 residues. V was shortened by 5 bases and J by 4 bases, with 8 bases between the two germline ends. Germline assignment: CDR1 MDHEN and CDR2 SYDVKM. The CDR3 loop reads CASSGRPTEAFF. The CDR3 DNA follows: TGTGCCAGCAGTGGCAGGCCCACTGAAGCTTTCTTT.

The chain is built from TRBV4-2 and TRBJ1-3; 12 positions match TRBD1. The CDR3 runs 18 residues. Germline trimming cut 0 bases from V and 0 bases from J; bases unmatched to any gene: 3. The germline V gene has CDR1 LGHNA and CDR2 YNFKEQ. This CDR3 is CASSQEGQGAFSGNTIYF. The CDR3 nucleotides read TGTGCCAGCAGCCAAGAGGGACAGGGGGCATTCTCTGGAAACACCATATATTTT.

This CDR3 is CASSPRQGQYEQYF. CDR3 DNA sequence: TGTGCCAGCAGCCCCAGACAGGGGCAATACGAGCAGTACTTC. This sequence joins TRBV3-1 (or the pseudogene TRBV3-2) and TRBJ2-7, with TRBD1 matching 8 bases. CDR1 and CDR2 from the germline V gene are LGHDT and YNNKEL (reference sequence). The CDR3 totals 14 residues. The V segment lost 4 bases and the J segment 4 bases; nucleotides outside the gene matches: 6.

The V and J genes are TRBV19 and TRBJ1-5; the D gene is possibly TRBD1 (6 bases). Trimming pared 6 bases from V and 9 bases from J, leaving 18 bases between. CDR1 LNHDA and CDR2 SQIVND come from the germline V gene (reference sequence). This CDR3 is 14 amino acids long. The CDR3 protein is CASRSRGGVRPQHF. Written as DNA, the CDR3 is TGTGCCAGTAGGTCGAGGGGGGGGGTGAGGCCCCAGCATTTT.

The chain has TRBV9 and TRBJ2-5; maybe TRBD2 (6 bases). The CDR3 runs 15 residues. With 3 bases removed from V and 4 bases from J, the gap between germline ends came to 16 bases. CDR1 is SGDLS and CDR2 is YYNGEE in the germline V gene. The CDR3 here is CASSGRLAGIETQYF. Written as DNA, the CDR3 is TGTGCCAGCAGCGGACGACTGGCGGGGATAGAGACCCAGTACTTC.

The J gene is TRBJ2-1, the V gene TRBV14, with a tentative D call TRBD2 (6 bases). V was shortened by 6 bases and J by 1 base, with 13 bases between the two germline ends. The length of the CDR3 is 15 residues. Germline CDR1 is SGHDN and CDR2 is FVKESK. Written as DNA, the CDR3 is TGTGCCAGCAGTTCGGCGGGGTATTCCTACAATGAGCAGTTCTTC. This sequence encodes CASSSAGYSYNEQFF.

The J gene is TRBJ2-1, the V gene TRBV6-5; D perhaps matches TRBD2 (5 bases). V gave up 8 bases and J gave up 4 bases, with 15 bases separating them. Germline V gene data show CDR1 as MNHEY and CDR2 as SVGAGI. This CDR3 comprises 14 residues. This chain's CDR3 is CASRRTGDYNEQFF. CDR3 DNA sequence: TGTGCCAGCCGTAGGACTGGCGATTACAATGAGCAGTTCTTC.

The chain is built from TRBV7-6 and TRBJ1-1; D might be TRBD1 (6 bases). Germline CDR1 is SGHVS and CDR2 is FNYEAQ. The V and J ends lost 1 base and 4 bases respectively, with 13 bases between them. This CDR3 has 15 residues. The CDR3 spells CASSLGQAGVTEAFF. CDR3 bases: TGTGCCAGCAGCTTAGGACAGGCGGGGGTCACTGAAGCTTTCTTT.

The rearrangement links TRBV28 to TRBJ1-5, with a tentative D call TRBD1 (5 bases). Looked up from germline, CDR1 is MDHEN and CDR2 is SYDVKM. The V gene lost 3 bases and the J gene lost 7 bases, with 16 bases spanning the gap. The length of the CDR3 is 15 residues. The CDR3 DNA follows: TGTGCCAGCAGTTTGGGAGGGGCACGGCGGCAGCCCCAGCATTTT. Amino acids: CASSLGGARRQPQHF. Full variable domain (outside the CDR3, taken from reference TRBV28 and TRBJ1-5): DVKVTQSSRYLVKRTGEKVFLECVQDMDHENMFWYRQDPGLGLRLIYFSYDVKMKEKGDIPEGYSVSREKKERFSLILESASTNQTSMYLCASSLGGARRQPQHFGDGTRLSIL.

The chain recombines TRBV2 with TRBJ1-4, with D tentatively TRBD1 (5 bases). V was cut by 4 bases and J by 7 bases, with 13 bases left in between. The CDR3 is 14 residues long. Germline CDR1 and CDR2: SNHLY and FYNNEI. The CDR3 DNA sequence: TGTGCCAGCAGTGTTTTGACAGCGCTTGAAAAACTGTTTTTT. As protein: CASSVLTALEKLFF.

This chain connects TRBV19 to TRBJ1-4; no definite D call. The CDR3 loop spans 15 amino acids. The germline CDR1 and CDR2 sequences are LNHDA and SQIVND (reference sequence). The V end was cut by 6 bases, the J end by 7 bases, with 18 bases between. The CDR3 loop reads CASRTQNSASEKLFF. CDR3 nucleotides: TGTGCCAGTAGGACACAGAATTCGGCGAGTGAAAAACTGTTTTTT.